A single T cell receptor beta chain is shown here with its context. The entry originates in a study of OX40 agonist ivuxolimab in advanced cancers. On the study more broadly: Prior anti-PD-1, anti-PD-L1 or anti-CTLA-4 therapy did not bar entry, and approximately 43% had some.

The germline V and J ends were trimmed by 5 bases and 6 bases, with 17 bases remaining between them. The germline V gene encodes CDR1 MNHEY and CDR2 SMNVEV (reference sequence). There are 15 residues in the CDR3. Generated by immunoSEQ multiplex PCR, the TCRdb table keeps only in-frame clones and is missing some. Here the sample spans about 72,000 clones, just over 85% being singletons. V and J are TRBV27 and TRBJ1-5, with D tentatively TRBD1 (5 bases). The source is an adult with an advanced solid tumor such as melanoma, head and neck, liver or kidney cancer. The source material was CD4+ or CD8+ T cells sorted from blood, sampled in a trial of the OX40 agonist ivuxolimab. Here the CDR3 DNA reads TGTGCCAGCAGTCCCCGGTGGGGCTTAGGTCAGCCCCAGCATTTT. Amino acids: CASSPRWGLGQPQHF.